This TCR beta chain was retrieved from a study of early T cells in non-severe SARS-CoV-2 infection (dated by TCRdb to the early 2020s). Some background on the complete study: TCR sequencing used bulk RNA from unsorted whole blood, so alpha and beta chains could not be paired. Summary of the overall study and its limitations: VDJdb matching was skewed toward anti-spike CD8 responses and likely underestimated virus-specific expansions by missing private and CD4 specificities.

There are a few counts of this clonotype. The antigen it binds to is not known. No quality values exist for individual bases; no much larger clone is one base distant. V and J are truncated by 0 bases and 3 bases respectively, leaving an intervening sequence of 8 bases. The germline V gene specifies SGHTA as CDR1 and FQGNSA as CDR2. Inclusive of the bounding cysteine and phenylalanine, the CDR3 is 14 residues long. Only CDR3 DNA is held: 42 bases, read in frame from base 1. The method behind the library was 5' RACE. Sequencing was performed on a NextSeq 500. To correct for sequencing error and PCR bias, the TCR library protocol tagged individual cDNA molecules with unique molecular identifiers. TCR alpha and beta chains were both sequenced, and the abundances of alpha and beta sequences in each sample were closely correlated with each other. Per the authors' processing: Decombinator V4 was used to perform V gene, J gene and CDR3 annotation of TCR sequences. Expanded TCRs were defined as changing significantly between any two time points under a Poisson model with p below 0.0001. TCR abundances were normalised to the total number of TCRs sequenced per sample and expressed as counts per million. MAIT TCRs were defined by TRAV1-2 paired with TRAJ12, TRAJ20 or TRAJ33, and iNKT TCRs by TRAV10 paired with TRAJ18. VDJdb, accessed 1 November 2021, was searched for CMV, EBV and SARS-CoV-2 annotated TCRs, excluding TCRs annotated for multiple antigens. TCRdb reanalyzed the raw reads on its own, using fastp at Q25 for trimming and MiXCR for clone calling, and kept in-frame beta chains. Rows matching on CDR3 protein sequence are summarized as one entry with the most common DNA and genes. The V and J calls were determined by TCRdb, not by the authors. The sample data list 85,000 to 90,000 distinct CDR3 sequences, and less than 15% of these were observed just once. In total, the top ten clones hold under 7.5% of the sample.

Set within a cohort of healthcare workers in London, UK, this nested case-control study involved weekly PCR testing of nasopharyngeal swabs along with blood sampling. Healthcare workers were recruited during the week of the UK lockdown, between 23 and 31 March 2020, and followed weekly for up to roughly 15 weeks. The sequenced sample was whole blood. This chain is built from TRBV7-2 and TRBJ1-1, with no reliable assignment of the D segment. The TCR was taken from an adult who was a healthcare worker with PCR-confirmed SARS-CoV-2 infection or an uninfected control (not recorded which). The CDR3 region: CASSLAGVDTEAFF. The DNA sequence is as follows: TGTGCCAGCAGCTTAGCTGGGGTTGACACTGAAGCTTTCTTT.